Here is one T cell receptor beta chain with its context. The data belong to a study of technical replicates of blood from several donors. V trimming: 0 bases; J trimming: 2 bases; junction bases outside the gene matches: 7. CDR1 and CDR2 from the germline V gene are MGHRA and YSYEKL. This CDR3 region has 18 residues. Assay used: immunoSEQ multiplex PCR; TCRdb lists only in-frame clones, some missing. The sample consists of around 72,000 clones, 91% of them appearing once. The chain joins TRBV4-1 to TRBJ2-3; 11 nucleotides align to TRBD2. The sequencing sample was made of T cells isolated from PBMCs. This clonotype originated in a human donor in good health. Some clones in this sample may be carry-over from other donors' samples. The CDR3 DNA follows: TGCGCCAGCAGCCAAGAAGCTAGCGGGGGGTTTGACACAGATACGCAGTATTTT. As protein: CASSQEASGGFDTDTQYF.